These 17 T cell receptor beta chains share one sample of origin, sequenced in a study of blood T cell repertoires in COVID-19. The table came from immunoSEQ multiplex PCR; TCRdb's copy has only in-frame clones and leaves some out. The sample has roughly 150,000 clones, about 80% seen once. Sequenced: peripheral blood. The source is an older man with active or convalescent COVID-19.

This chain links TRBV10-2 with TRBJ2-7, with 7 bases identical to TRBD2. The CDR3 sequence is 15 residues long. V lost 3 bases to trimming and J lost 1 base; unmatched junction nucleotides: 6. From germline, CDR1 is WSHSY and CDR2 SAAADI. CDR3 nucleotide sequence: TGCGCCAGCAGTGAACATAGCGGGCCGTCCTACGAGCAGTACTTC. It translates to CASSEHSGPSYEQYF.

This clone was seen a handful of times. The chain is built from TRBV24-1 and TRBJ2-7; D is unclear. This CDR3 spans 13 amino acids. V lost 1 base and J 1 base, leaving 4 bases between the germline ends. CDR1 and CDR2 from the germline V gene are KGHDR and SFDVKD. The CDR3 region has the DNA TGTGCCACCAGTGATTTTAGATCCTACGAGCAGTACTTC. Residues: CATSDFRSYEQYF.

Written as DNA, the CDR3 is TGTGCCAGCAGTGCGCGAAGGGGGAGCTCCTACGAGCAGTACTTC. Translation gives CASSARRGSSYEQYF. The rearrangement joins TRBV6-2 or TRBV6-3 to TRBJ2-7, with D possibly TRBD1 on 6 matching bases. CDR3 length: 15 amino acids. V lost 5 bases and J 0 bases, leaving 14 bases between the germline ends. From germline, CDR1 is MNHEY and CDR2 SVGEGT.

This chain joins TRBV7-9 and TRBJ1-1, with D hard to call. This CDR3 is built from 17 residues. Germline V gene data show CDR1 as SEHNR and CDR2 as FQNEAQ (reference sequence). V was cut by 2 bases and J by 6 bases, with 22 bases left in between. The CDR3 DNA is TGTGCCAGCAGCTTAAGCAGAGGGTCTTCGATTTCGGCTGAAGCTTTCTTT. Translated: CASSLSRGSSISAEAFF.

V usage is TRBV24-1 and J usage is TRBJ2-7; 12 bases match TRBD1. This CDR3 has 18 residues. Germline values: CDR1 KGHDR, CDR2 SFDVKD. Trimming took 7 bases from V and 0 from J; bases not matched to a gene: 12. CDR3 DNA: TGTGCCACCAGGAGGTGGGGACAGGGGGCAAATACCTCCTACGAGCAGTACTTC. Protein product: CATRRWGQGANTSYEQYF.

This clone was seen just once. V gene TRBV5-1 combines with J gene TRBJ1-1; no firm D call. The CDR3 sequence is 14 residues long. The V and J ends lost 2 bases and 1 base respectively, with 9 bases between them. Germline V CDR1 and CDR2: SGHRS, YFSETQ. The CDR3 is CASSFLETNTEAFF. CDR3 sequence (DNA): TGCGCCAGCAGCTTCCTGGAGACGAACACTGAAGCTTTCTTT.

This chain connects TRBV19 to TRBJ1-1; D is possibly TRBD1 (5 bases). This CDR3 has 16 residues. V lost 3 bases and J lost 3, with 17 bases in between. Germline assignment: CDR1 LNHDA and CDR2 SQIVND (reference sequence). For the CDR3, the DNA is TGTGCCAGTAGTATGGGCGGGGCGGGTAAGGACACTGAAGCTTTCTTT. Its protein product is CASSMGGAGKDTEAFF. The variable domain in full, with the rest retrieved from reference TRBV19 and TRBJ1-1, is DGGITQSPKYLFRKEGQNVTLSCEQNLNHDAMYWYRQDPGQGLRLIYYSQIVNDFQKGDIAEGYSVSREKKESFPLTVTSAQKNPTAFYLCASSMGGAGKDTEAFFGQGTRLTVV.

The chain combines TRBV14 with TRBJ1-5, with D uncertain. Germline-derived CDR1 and CDR2 are SGHDN and FVKESK. This CDR3 is built from 13 residues. Trimming left V 0 bases short and J 5 bases short, with 5 bases between. The chain's CDR3 is CASSQDFDQPQHF. The CDR3 DNA follows: TGTGCCAGCAGCCAAGATTTCGATCAGCCCCAGCATTTT.

V is TRBV5-1 and J is TRBJ2-1; D may be TRBD2 (5 bases). Germline loops: CDR1 SGHRS, CDR2 YFSETQ. The V gene lost 1 base and the J gene lost 3 bases, with 8 bases spanning the gap. This CDR3 has 14 amino acids. CDR3 amino acids: CASSLPGSYNEQFF. The CDR3 DNA is TGCGCCAGCAGCTTGCCGGGAAGCTACAATGAGCAGTTCTTC. Supplemented by reference TRBV5-1 and TRBJ2-1, the full variable domain reads KAGVTQTPRYLIKTRGQQVTLSCSPISGHRSVSWYQQTPGQGLQFLFEYFSETQRNKGNFPGRFSGRQFSNSRSEMNVSTLELGDSALYLCASSLPGSYNEQFFGPGTRLTVL.

A single count supports this clone. CDR3 residues: CASTPGAGGRGSSYNEQFF. CDR3 nucleotides: TGTGCCAGCACCCCGGGGGCGGGGGGCCGGGGGAGCTCCTACAATGAGCAGTTCTTC. This chain links TRBV7-9 with TRBJ2-1, with TRBD2 matching 8 bases. Germline CDR1 is SEHNR and CDR2 is FQNEAQ (reference sequence). The CDR3 is made up of 19 amino acids. J gave up 0 bases and V 7 bases, and 17 bases lay outside the gene matches. The whole variable domain, remainder taken from reference TRBV7-9 and TRBJ2-1, is DTGVSQNPRHKITKRGQNVTFRCDPISEHNRLYWYRQTLGQGPEFLTYFQNEAQLEKSRLLSDRFSAERPKGSFSTLEIQRTEQGDSAMYLCASTPGAGGRGSSYNEQFFGPGTRLTVL.

This sequence joins TRBV30 and TRBJ1-5; D call uncertain. Germline CDR1 and CDR2: GTSNPN and SVGIG (reference sequence). CDR3 length: 14 amino acids. Trimming took off 4 bases at V and 1 base at J, with 11 bases between the two ends. CDR3 bases: TGTGCCTGGAAGGGAGATGCGAGCAATCAGCCCCAGCATTTT. Translated, it gives CAWKGDASNQPQHF.

This clone showed up just once. The J gene is TRBJ2-5, the V gene TRBV28, with 10 bases that match TRBD1. The CDR3 totals 12 residues. Germline CDR1 is MDHEN and CDR2 is SYDVKM. Trimming removed 6 bases from V and 8 bases from J; junction bases left unmatched: 3. CDR3 region: CASRGDRGTQYF. Here the CDR3 DNA reads TGTGCCAGCAGAGGGGACAGGGGAACCCAGTACTTC.

The CDR3 spells CASRRTGQDEQFF. The CDR3 bases are TGTGCCAGTAGACGGACAGGGCAGGATGAGCAGTTCTTC. This chain connects TRBV19 to TRBJ2-1, with TRBD1 matching 8 bases. There are 13 residues in the CDR3. V was pared by 6 bases and J by 8 bases, with 6 bases of the junction left unmatched. CDR1 is LNHDA, CDR2 SQIVND, per germline (reference sequence).

J is TRBJ2-2 and V is TRBV19; 9 bases match TRBD1. CDR1 is LNHDA and CDR2 is SQIVND in the germline V gene (reference sequence). This CDR3 comprises 15 residues. J lost 6 bases, V lost 1 base, and 3 bases had no gene match. The CDR3, as DNA: TGTGCCAGTAGTATAGGGGACAGGGAATCCGGGGAGCTGTTTTTT. This sequence encodes CASSIGDRESGELFF.

The chain uses TRBV9 and TRBJ1-4, with D hard to call. With 0 bases removed from V and 2 bases from J, the gap between germline ends came to 5 bases. Germline assignment: CDR1 SGDLS and CDR2 YYNGEE. The CDR3 runs to 14 residues. CDR3 sequence: CASSVGGTNEKLFF. The CDR3 nucleotides read TGTGCCAGCAGCGTAGGAGGGACTAATGAAAAACTGTTTTTT.

This clone has only a few counts. The gene calls are TRBV24-1 and TRBJ2-5; 7 nucleotides align to TRBD1. Germline CDR1 reads KGHDR; CDR2 reads SFDVKD. The CDR3 covers 16 residues. V lost 3 bases, J lost 2 bases, and 8 bases stayed unmatched. The CDR3 DNA is TGTGCCACCAGTGATCCCGGGACAGTGCGGCAAGAGACCCAGTACTTC. It codes for CATSDPGTVRQETQYF.

Points on this clone: A read error may account for a junction end that differs from germline. The chain recombines TRBV11-2 with TRBJ2-6; the match to TRBD1 covers 12 bases. Germline V gives CDR1 SGHAT, CDR2 FQNNGV. This CDR3 has 18 residues. The CDR3 reads CASNLRAGQGAGANVLTF. CDR3 coding DNA: TGTGCCAGCAACTTAAGGGCGGGACAGGGGGCCGGGGCCAACGTCCTGACTTTC.